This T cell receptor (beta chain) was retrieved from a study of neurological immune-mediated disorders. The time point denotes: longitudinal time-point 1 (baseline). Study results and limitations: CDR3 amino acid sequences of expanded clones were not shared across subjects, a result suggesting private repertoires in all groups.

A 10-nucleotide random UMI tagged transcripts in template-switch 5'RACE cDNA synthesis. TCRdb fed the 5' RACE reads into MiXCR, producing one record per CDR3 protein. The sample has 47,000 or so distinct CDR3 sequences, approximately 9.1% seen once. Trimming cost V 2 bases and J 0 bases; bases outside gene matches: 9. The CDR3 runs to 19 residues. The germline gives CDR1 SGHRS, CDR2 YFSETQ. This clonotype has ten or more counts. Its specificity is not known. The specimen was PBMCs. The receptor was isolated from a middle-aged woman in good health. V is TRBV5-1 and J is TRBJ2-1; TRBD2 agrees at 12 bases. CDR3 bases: TGCGCCAGCAGCTTCCTACTAGCGGGGGGCCGGAGCTCCTACAATGAGCAGTTCTTC. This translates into CASSFLLAGGRSSYNEQFF. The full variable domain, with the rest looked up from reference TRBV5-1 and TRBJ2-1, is KAGVTQTPRYLIKTRGQQVTLSCSPISGHRSVSWYQQTPGQGLQFLFEYFSETQRNKGNFPGRFSGRQFSNSRSEMNVSTLELGDSALYLCASSFLLAGGRSSYNEQFFGPGTRLTVL.